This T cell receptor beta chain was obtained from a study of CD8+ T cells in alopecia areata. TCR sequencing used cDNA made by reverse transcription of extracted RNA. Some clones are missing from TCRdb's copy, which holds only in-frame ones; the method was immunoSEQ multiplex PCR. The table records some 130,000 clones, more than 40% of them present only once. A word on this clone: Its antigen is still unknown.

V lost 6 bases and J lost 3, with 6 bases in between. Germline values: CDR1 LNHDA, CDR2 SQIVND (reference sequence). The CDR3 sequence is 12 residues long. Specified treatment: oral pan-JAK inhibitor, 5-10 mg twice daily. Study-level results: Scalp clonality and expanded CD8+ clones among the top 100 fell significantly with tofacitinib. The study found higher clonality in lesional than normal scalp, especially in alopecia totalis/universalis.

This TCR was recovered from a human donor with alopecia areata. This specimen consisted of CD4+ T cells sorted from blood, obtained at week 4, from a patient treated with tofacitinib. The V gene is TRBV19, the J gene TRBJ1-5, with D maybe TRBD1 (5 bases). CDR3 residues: CASRQANQPQHF. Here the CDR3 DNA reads TGTGCCAGTAGACAGGCCAATCAGCCCCAGCATTTT.